This T cell receptor (beta chain) emerged from a study of cytomegalovirus exposure and HLA in healthy donors. Notes on the study in general: Three chains tied to CMV proved CMV antigen-specific in vitro.

Only a few counts were recorded for this clone. Its antigen is not identified. The V and J ends lost 4 bases and 2 bases, in that order; junction bases with no gene match: 15. The CDR3 covers 18 residues. Germline loops: CDR1 LNHDA, CDR2 SQIVND (reference sequence). The PCR had 60 Vbeta and 13 Jbeta primers. Repertoires were generated with immunoSEQ multiplex PCR, while TCRdb's copy carries only in-frame clones and drops some. The sample contains roughly 100,000 clones, roughly 13% of which appear only once. The specimen sequenced was PBMCs. The sequence was obtained from a man in his forties or fifties in good health and CMV-seropositive. V and J are TRBV19 and TRBJ2-3; 7 positions agree with TRBD1. As DNA, the CDR3 is TGTGCCAGTAGTACCTCACTAAACAGGGGCCGTAACACAGATACGCAGTATTTT. Translation: CASSTSLNRGRNTDTQYF.